Listed below are T cell receptor beta chains from one sample, sequenced in a study of cytomegalovirus exposure and HLA in healthy donors. TCRdb's copy holds only in-frame clones and misses some; the assay was immunoSEQ multiplex PCR. The sample yields under 50,000 clones, over 85% seen once. Sequenced sample: PBMCs. The source is a woman younger than 30 in good health and CMV-seronegative. Both conserved end residues are part of each CDR3. Fields, in order: J gene, CDR3 length, D gene, clone size, V gene, CDR3 DNA, CDR3 protein. A D gene is named only where the DNA matches it firmly. Rows may omit the clone size; those that give it use once, few, many or a size class.

TRBJ1-5 | 19 | TRBD1 | NA | TRBV7-9 | TGTGCCAGCAGCCACGATCCGGGACAGGGGGCCATCGGCAATCAGCCCCAGCATTTT | CASSHDPGQGAIGNQPQHF
TRBJ1-6 | 15 | TRBD1 | few | TRBV6-5 | TGTGCCAGCAAAAAACAGGGGGCAAATAATTCACCCCTCCACTTT | CASKKQGANNSPLHF
TRBJ1-1 | 15 | TRBD1 | NA | TRBV5-6 | TGTGCCAGCAGCCAACCGGACAGGGTCAACACTGAAGCTTTCTTT | CASSQPDRVNTEAFF
TRBJ2-7 | 15 | NA | NA | TRBV5-5 | TGTGCCAGCAGCCAACTCCCGGGACAAACCTACGAGCAGTACTTC | CASSQLPGQTYEQYF
TRBJ1-3 | 15 | NA | NA | TRBV5-6 | TGTGCCAGCAGCTTGGATCGGAGTACTGGAAACACCATATATTTT | CASSLDRSTGNTIYF
TRBJ2-1 | 12 | TRBD2 | NA | TRBV29-1 | TGCAGCGGTACTAGCGGGATGATTGAGCAGTTCTTC | CSGTSGMIEQFF
TRBJ2-3 | 15 | TRBD2 | once | TRBV5-4 | TGTGCCAGCAACCCCCCCGGGGGGGCCGGAGATACGCAGTATTTT | CASNPPGGAGDTQYF
TRBJ2-1 | 14 | TRBD2 | NA | TRBV2 | TGTGCCAGCACCGGGGCGGGAGTTTACAATGAGCAGTTCTTC | CASTGAGVYNEQFF
TRBJ1-1 | 18 | NA | NA | TRBV7-9 | TGTGCCACCCGAGGGTTGGGACTTCTTCTGGGGAAGAACACTGAAGCTTTCTTT | CATRGLGLLLGKNTEAFF
TRBJ2-6 | 16 | NA | NA | TRBV7-6 | TGTGCCAGCAGCTTAGGACTGCGCTCTGGGGCCAACGTCCTGACTTTC | CASSLGLRSGANVLTF
TRBJ1-3 | 12 | NA | NA | TRBV30 | TGTGCCTGGAGCGTATTGGGAAACACCATATATTTT | CAWSVLGNTIYF
TRBJ2-5 | 15 | NA | NA | TRBV18 | TGTGCCAGCTCACCAAGGGGGGGGTCACAAGAGACCCAGTACTTC | CASSPRGGSQETQYF
TRBJ2-1 | 19 | TRBD2 | NA | TRBV27 | TGTGCCAGCAGCCAATTAACTAGCGGGTCCCAACGCTCCTACAATGAGCAGTTCTTC | CASSQLTSGSQRSYNEQFF
TRBJ2-2 | 14 | TRBD1 | NA | TRBV10-1 | TGCGCCAGCAGACCGGGACAGGGACACGGGGAGCTGTTTTTT | CASRPGQGHGELFF
TRBJ2-1 | 17 | TRBD2 | NA | TRBV28 | TGTGCCAGCAGCCCGACTAGCGGGAGGGCTTTCTACAATGAGCAGTTCTTC | CASSPTSGRAFYNEQFF
TRBJ1-2 | 17 | NA | NA | TRBV7-9 | TGTGCCAGCAGCTCTCCAAATCGGGATCGCTGGAACTATGGCTACACCTTC | CASSSPNRDRWNYGYTF
TRBJ2-1 | 15 | NA | NA | TRBV30 | TGTGCCTGGAGTGGGGGTCGGGATCCCTACAATGAGCAGTTCTTC | CAWSGGRDPYNEQFF
TRBJ2-2 | 15 | NA | NA | TRBV28 | TGTGCCAGCAGTTTATCTTTAGGACTCACCGGGGAGCTGTTTTTT | CASSLSLGLTGELFF
TRBJ1-5 | 17 | TRBD1 | NA | TRBV27 | TGTGCCAGCAGTACTAAATCCAGGGGGCCGGACCCTCAGCCCCAGCATTTT | CASSTKSRGPDPQPQHF
TRBJ2-7 | 13 | NA | NA | TRBV5-6 | TGTGCCAGCAGCCCTTGGAGCTCCTACGAGCAGTACTTC | CASSPWSSYEQYF
TRBJ1-2 | 15 | TRBD1 | NA | TRBV6-5 | TGTGCCAGCAGTTACGCTAGGACAGGGGCGGCTGGCTACACCTTC | CASSYARTGAAGYTF
TRBJ1-2 | 14 | NA | NA | TRBV6-1 | TGTGCCAGCAGTATTCAGGGGTGGAGAGATGGCTACACCTTC | CASSIQGWRDGYTF
TRBJ2-7 | 11 | NA | NA | TRBV21-1 | TGTGCCAGCAGCTTTCGGTACGAGCAGTACTTC | CASSFRYEQYF